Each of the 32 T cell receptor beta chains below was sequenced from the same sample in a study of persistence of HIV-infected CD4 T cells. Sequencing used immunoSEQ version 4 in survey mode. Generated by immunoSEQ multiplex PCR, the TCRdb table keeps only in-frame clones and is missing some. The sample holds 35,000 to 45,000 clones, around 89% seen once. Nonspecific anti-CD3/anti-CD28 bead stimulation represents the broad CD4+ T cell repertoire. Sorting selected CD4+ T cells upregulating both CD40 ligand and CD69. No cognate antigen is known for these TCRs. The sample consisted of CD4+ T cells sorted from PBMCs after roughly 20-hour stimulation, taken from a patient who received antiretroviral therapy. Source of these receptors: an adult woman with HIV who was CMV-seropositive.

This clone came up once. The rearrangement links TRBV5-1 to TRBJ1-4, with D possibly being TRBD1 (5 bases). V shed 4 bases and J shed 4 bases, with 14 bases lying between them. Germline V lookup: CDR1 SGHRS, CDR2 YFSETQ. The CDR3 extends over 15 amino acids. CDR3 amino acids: CASSGRVGGNEKLFF. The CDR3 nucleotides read TGCGCCAGCAGCGGCCGGGTTGGGGGTAATGAAAAACTGTTTTTT.

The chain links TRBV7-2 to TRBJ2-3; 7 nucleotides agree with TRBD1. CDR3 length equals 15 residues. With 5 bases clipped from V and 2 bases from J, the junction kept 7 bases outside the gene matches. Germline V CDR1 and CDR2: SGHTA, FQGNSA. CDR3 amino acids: CASSAGGQFTDTQYF. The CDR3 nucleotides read TGTGCCAGCAGCGCTGGGGGACAGTTCACAGATACGCAGTATTTT.

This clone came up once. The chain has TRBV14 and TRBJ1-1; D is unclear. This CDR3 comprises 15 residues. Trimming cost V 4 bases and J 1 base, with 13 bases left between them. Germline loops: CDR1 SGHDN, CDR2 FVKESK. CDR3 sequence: CASSPLATGNTEAFF. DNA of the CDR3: TGTGCCAGCAGCCCACTTGCTACGGGGAACACTGAAGCTTTCTTT. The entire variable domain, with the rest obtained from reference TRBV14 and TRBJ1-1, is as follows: EAGVTQFPSHSVIEKGQTVTLRCDPISGHDNLYWYRRVMGKEIKFLLHFVKESKQDESGMPNNRFLAERTGGTYSTLKVQPAELEDSGVYFCASSPLATGNTEAFFGQGTRLTVV.

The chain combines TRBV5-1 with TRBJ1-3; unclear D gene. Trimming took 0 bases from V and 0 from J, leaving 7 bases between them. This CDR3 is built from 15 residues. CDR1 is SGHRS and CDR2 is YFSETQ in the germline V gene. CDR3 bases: TGCGCCAGCAGCTTGGTACCGACCTCTGGAAACACCATATATTTT. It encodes CASSLVPTSGNTIYF.

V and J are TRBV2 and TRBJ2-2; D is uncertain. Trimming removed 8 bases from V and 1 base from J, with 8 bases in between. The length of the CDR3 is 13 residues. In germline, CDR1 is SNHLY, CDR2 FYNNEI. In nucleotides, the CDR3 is TGTGCCAGCGCAATGGGGAACACCGGGGAGCTGTTTTTT. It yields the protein CASAMGNTGELFF.

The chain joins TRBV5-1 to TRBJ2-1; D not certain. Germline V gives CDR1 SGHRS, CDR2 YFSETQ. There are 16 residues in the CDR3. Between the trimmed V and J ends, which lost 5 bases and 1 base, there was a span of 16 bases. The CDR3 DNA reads TGCGCCAGCAGACCCGAACCGGGTCGTTCCTACAATGAGCAGTTCTTC. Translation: CASRPEPGRSYNEQFF.

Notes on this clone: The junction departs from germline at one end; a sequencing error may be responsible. CDR3 protein: CASGQEVQPVSGGYTF. The CDR3 DNA reads TGTGCCAGCGGCCAAGAGGTACAGCCTGTTTCAGGTGGCTACACCTTC. The chain couples TRBV14 to TRBJ1-2, with D unresolved. CDR3 size: 16 residues. Germline CDR1 reads SGHDN; CDR2 reads FVKESK.

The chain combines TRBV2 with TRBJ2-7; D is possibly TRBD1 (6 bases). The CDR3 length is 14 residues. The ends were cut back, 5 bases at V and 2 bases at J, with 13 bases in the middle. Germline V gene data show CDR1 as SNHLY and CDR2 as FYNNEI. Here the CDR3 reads CASSPGTPPYEQYF. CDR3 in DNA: TGTGCCAGCAGTCCCGGGACACCACCCTACGAGCAGTACTTC.

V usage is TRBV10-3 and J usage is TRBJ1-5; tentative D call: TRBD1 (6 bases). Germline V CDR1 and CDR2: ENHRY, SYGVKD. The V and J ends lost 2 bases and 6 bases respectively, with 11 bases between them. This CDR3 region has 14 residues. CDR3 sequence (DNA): TGTGCCATCAGTGAGGGACAGTCTACTCAGCCCCAGCATTTT. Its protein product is CAISEGQSTQPQHF.

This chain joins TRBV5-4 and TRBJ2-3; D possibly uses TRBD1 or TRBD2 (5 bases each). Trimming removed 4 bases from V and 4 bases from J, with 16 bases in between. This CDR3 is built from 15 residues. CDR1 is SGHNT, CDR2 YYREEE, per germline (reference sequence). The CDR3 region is CASSPRMGVADTQYF. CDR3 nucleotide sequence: TGTGCCAGCAGCCCCCGGATGGGGGTTGCAGATACGCAGTATTTT.

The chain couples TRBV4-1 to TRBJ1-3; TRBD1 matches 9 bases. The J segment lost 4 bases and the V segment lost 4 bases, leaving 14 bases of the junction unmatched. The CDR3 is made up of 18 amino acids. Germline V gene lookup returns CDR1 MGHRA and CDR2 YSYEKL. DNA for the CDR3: TGCGCCAGCAGCCTGTCCGGGACAGGGTTAATGTCGGGAAACACCATATATTTT. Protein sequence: CASSLSGTGLMSGNTIYF.

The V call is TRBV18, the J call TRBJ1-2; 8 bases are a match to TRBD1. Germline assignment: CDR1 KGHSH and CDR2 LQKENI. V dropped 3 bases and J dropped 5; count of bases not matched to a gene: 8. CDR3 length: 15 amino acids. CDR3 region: CASSPPTGAYYGYTF. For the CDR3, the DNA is TGTGCCAGCTCACCCCCGACAGGGGCCTATTATGGCTACACCTTC.

The CDR3 DNA reads as TGCAGCGTTGTAGGGCAACAGTTGAACACTGAAGCTTTCTTT. It is translated as CSVVGQQLNTEAFF. The chain combines TRBV29-1 with TRBJ1-1; D gene unclear. V lost 4 bases to trimming and J lost 0 bases, with 12 bases between them. In germline, CDR1 is SQVTM, CDR2 ANQGSEA. The CDR3 runs 14 residues.

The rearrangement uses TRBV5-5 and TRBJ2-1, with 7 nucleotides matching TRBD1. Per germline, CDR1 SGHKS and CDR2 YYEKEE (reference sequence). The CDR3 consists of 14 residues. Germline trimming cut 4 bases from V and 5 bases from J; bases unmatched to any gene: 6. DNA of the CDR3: TGTGCCAGCAGCAACCGGGACAGACACAATGAGCAGTTCTTC. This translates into CASSNRDRHNEQFF.

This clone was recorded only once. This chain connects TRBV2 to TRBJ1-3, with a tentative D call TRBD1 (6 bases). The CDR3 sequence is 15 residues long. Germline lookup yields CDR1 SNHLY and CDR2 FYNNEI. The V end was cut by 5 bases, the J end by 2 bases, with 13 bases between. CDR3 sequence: CASSQPGHAGNTIYF. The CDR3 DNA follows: TGTGCCAGCAGTCAACCGGGACACGCTGGAAACACCATATATTTT.

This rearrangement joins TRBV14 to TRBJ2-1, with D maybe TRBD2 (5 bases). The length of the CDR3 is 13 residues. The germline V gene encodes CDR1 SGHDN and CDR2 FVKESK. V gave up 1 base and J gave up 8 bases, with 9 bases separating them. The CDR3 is CASSQAGSHEQFF. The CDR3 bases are TGTGCCAGCAGCCAAGCGGGGAGCCATGAGCAGTTCTTC.

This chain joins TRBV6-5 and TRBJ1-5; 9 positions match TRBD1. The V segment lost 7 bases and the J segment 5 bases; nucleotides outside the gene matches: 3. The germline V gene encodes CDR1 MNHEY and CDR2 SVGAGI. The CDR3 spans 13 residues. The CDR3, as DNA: TGTGCCAGCATCGGGACAGGGTATCAGCCCCAGCATTTT. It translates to CASIGTGYQPQHF.

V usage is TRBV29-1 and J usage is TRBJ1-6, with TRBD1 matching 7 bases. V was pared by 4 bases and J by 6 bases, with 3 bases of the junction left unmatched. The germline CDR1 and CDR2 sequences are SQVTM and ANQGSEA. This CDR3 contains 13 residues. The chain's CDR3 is CSVGGQANSPLHF. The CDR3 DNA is TGCAGCGTTGGTGGACAGGCTAATTCACCCCTCCACTTT. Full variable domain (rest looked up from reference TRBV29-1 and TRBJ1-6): SAVISQKPSRDICQRGTSLTIQCQVDSQVTMMFWYRQQPGQSLTLIATANQGSEATYESGFVIDKFPISRPNLTFSTLTVSNMSPEDSSIYLCSVGGQANSPLHFGNGTRLTVT.

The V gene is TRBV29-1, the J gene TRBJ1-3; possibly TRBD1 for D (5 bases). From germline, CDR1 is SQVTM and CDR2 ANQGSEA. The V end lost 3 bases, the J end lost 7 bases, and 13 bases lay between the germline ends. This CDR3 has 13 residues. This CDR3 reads CSVDLQGGNTIYF. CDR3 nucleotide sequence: TGCAGCGTTGACCTTCAGGGCGGGAACACCATATATTTT.

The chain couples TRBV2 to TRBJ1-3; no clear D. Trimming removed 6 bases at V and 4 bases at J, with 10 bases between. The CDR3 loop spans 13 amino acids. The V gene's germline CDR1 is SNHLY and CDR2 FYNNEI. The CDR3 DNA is TGTGCCAGCAGCGCGGGCAGGGGAAACACCATATATTTT. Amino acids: CASSAGRGNTIYF.

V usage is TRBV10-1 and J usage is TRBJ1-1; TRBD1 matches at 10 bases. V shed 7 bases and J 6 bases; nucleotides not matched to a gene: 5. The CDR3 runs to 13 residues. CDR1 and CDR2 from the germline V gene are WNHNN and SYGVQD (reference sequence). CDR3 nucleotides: TGCGCCAGCAACGTAGGGACAGGGGCTGAAGCTTTCTTT. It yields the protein CASNVGTGAEAFF.

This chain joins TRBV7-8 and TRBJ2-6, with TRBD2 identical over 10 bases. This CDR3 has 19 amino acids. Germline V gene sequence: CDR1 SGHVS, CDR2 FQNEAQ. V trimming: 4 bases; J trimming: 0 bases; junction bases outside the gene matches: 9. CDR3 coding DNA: TGTGCCAGCAGCTCGATCTTAGCGGGGGGCCTCTCTGGGGCCAACGTCCTGACTTTC. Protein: CASSSILAGGLSGANVLTF.

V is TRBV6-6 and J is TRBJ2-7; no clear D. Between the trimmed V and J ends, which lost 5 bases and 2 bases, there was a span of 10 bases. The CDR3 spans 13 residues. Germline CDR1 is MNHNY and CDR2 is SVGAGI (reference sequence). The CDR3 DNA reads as TGTGCCAGCAGTCCCCGTTCGGCCTACGAGCAGTACGTC. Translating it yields CASSPRSAYEQYV.

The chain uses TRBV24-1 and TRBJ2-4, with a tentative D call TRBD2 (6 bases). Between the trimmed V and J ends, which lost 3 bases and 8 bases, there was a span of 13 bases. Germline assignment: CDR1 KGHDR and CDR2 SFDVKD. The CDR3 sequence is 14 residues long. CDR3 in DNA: TGTGCCACCAGTGATGCCCACGGGGGTGACATTCAGTACTTC. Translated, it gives CATSDAHGGDIQYF.

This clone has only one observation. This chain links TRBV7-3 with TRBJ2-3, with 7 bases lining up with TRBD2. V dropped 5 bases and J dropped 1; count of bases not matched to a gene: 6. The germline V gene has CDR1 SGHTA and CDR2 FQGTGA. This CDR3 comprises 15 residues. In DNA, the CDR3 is TGTGCCAGCAGCCTTCTCCGGGGGGGCACAGATACGCAGTATTTT. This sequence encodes CASSLLRGGTDTQYF.

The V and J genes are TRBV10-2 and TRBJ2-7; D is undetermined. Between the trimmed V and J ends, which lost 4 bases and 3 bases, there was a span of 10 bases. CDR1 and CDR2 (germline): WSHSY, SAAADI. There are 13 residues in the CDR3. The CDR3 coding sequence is TGCGCCAGCAGTGGAGTACAGAGCTACGAGCAGTACTTC. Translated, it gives CASSGVQSYEQYF.

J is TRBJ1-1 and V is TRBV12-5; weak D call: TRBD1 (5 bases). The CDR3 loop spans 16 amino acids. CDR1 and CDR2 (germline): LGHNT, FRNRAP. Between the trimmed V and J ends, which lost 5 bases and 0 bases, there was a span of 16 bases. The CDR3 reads CASGPPEGPMNTEAFF. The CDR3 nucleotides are TGTGCTAGTGGTCCGCCGGAGGGACCCATGAACACTGAAGCTTTCTTT.

The chain's CDR3 is CATSRGGQETQYF. The DNA of the CDR3 is TGTGCCACCAGTCGGGGGGGCCAGGAGACCCAGTACTTC. The chain employs TRBV24-1 and TRBJ2-5; 8 bases map to TRBD2. The CDR3 is made up of 13 amino acids. Germline V gene lookup returns CDR1 KGHDR and CDR2 SFDVKD. The V and J ends lost 6 bases and 5 bases, in that order; junction bases with no gene match: 4.

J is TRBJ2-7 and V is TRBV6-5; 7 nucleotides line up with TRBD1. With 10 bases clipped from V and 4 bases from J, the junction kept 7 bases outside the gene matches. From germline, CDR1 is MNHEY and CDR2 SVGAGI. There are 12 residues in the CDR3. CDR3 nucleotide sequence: TGTGCCACGTCAGGGGGTGAATACGAGCAGTACTTC. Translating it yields CATSGGEYEQYF.

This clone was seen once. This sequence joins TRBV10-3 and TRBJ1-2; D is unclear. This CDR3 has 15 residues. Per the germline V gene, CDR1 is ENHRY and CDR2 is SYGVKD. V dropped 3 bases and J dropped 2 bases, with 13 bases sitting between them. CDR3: CAISERGRENYGYTF. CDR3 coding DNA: TGTGCCATCAGTGAACGAGGGAGAGAAAACTATGGCTACACCTTC.

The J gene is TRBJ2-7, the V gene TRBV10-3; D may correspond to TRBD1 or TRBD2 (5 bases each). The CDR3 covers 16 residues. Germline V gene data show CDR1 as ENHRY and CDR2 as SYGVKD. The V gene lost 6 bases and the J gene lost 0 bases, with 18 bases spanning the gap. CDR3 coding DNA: TGTGCCATCAGATCCGACCGGGACGGAAGCTCCTACGAGCAGTACGTC. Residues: CAIRSDRDGSSYEQYV.

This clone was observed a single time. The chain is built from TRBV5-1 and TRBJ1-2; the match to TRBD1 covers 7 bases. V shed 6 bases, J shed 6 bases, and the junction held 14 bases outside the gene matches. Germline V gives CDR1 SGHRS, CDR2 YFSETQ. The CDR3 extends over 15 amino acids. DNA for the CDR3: TGCGCCAGCACGTACGACCGCCGGGACAGCGATGGCTACACCTTC. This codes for CASTYDRRDSDGYTF.